Listed below are T cell receptor beta chains from one sample, sequenced in a study of blood T cell repertoires in COVID-19. Some clones are missing from TCRdb's copy, which holds only in-frame ones; the method was immunoSEQ multiplex PCR. The sample yields about 160,000 clones, around 79% seen once. The sequenced sample was peripheral blood. The receptors shown here come from a woman aged 55-75 years with COVID-19, enrolled during active disease. Both conserved end residues are part of each CDR3. The D gene is left open where the match is weak. Size values are once, few and many counts, or a class for expanded clones, and some rows have none.

>.|TRBD1|TRBV7-2|TRBJ2-5
TGTGCCAGCAGCTTACCAGGTTGGGGGAGACAGGGTGGTCCAGAGACCCAGTACTTC
CASSLPGWGRQGGPETQYF
>few|.|TRBV11-2|TRBJ2-5
TGTGCCAGCAGCTTAACACAGTACCAAGAGACCCAGTACTTC
CASSLTQYQETQYF
>.|.|TRBV5-4|TRBJ1-3
TGTGCCAGCAGCGGAGAGTTGGGGAGTACTGGAAACACCATATATTTT
CASSGELGSTGNTIYF
>.|.|TRBV19|TRBJ2-2
TGTGCCAGTAGTGGGGGACTCCCCAGAACCACCGGGGAGCTGTTTTTT
CASSGGLPRTTGELFF
>few|.|TRBV27|TRBJ2-2
TGTGCCAGCAGTTTAGCGACCGGGGAGCTGTTTTTT
CASSLATGELFF
>.|.|TRBV5-4|TRBJ2-5
TGTGCCAGCAGCCCTTGGCGGAAAGAGACCCAGTACTTC
CASSPWRKETQYF
>.|.|TRBV9|TRBJ2-1
TGTGCCAGCAGCCCTCGACTAGATTTTGAGCAGTTCTTC
CASSPRLDFEQFF
>.|.|TRBV11-2|TRBJ2-5
TGTGCCAGCAGCTTAGCACAAGAGACCCAGTACTTC
CASSLAQETQYF
>.|TRBD2|TRBV7-9|TRBJ2-3
TGTGCCAGCAGCCCCAGGACTAGCGGGAGGATCACAGATACGCAGTATTTT
CASSPRTSGRITDTQYF
>.|.|TRBV7-6|TRBJ2-2
TGTGCCAGCAGCTTATCGTCTAGCCCCACCGGGGAGCTGTTTTTT
CASSLSSSPTGELFF
>few|.|TRBV4-1|TRBJ2-1
TGCGCCAGCAGCCGTAGCGACAATGAGCAGTTCTTC
CASSRSDNEQFF
>.|.|TRBV2|TRBJ2-7
TGTGCCAGCACCCAGGGGGGTTCTAATCGCTACGAGCAGTACTTC
CASTQGGSNRYEQYF
>.|TRBD1|TRBV4-2|TRBJ1-1
TGTGCCAGCAGCCAGGGACAGATTCAGACTGAAGCTTTCTTT
CASSQGQIQTEAFF
>many|TRBD1|TRBV5-1|TRBJ2-1
TGCGCCAGCAGTGGGGCGACAGGGGGCTCCTACAATGAGCAGTTCTTC
CASSGATGGSYNEQFF
>few|TRBD1|TRBV7-9|TRBJ1-1
TGTGCCAGCAGCTTACCGGGACAGCTAAACACTGAAGCTTTCTTT
CASSLPGQLNTEAFF
>few|.|TRBV5-4|TRBJ1-1
TGTGCCAGCAGCTTTAGTAGAACCACTGAAGCTTTCTTT
CASSFSRTTEAFF
>many|TRBD2|TRBV29-1|TRBJ2-7
TGCAGCGTGGGGGGAGGGTCCTACGAGCAGTACTTC
CSVGGGSYEQYF
>once|TRBD1|TRBV11-3|TRBJ1-6
TGTGCCAGCAGCTTGGGGACAGTGGGGTCACCCCTCCACTTT
CASSLGTVGSPLHF
>.|.|TRBV7-2|TRBJ1-1
TGTGCCAGCAGCCCCGGTCCGTACACTGAAGCTTTCTTT
CASSPGPYTEAFF
>.|TRBD2|TRBV11-2|TRBJ2-5
TGTGCCAGCAGCTTATCGGCTTCTAGCGGGAGGGCCCTGGAGACCCAGTACTTC
CASSLSASSGRALETQYF
>.|TRBD1|TRBV9|TRBJ1-1
TGTGCCAGCAGCCCCGGGACAGGGGGCGAATCTGCTGAAGCTTTCTTT
CASSPGTGGESAEAFF
>.|.|TRBV15|TRBJ2-3
TGTGCCACCAGCAGAGATCGCGCTTCAGATACGCAGTATTTT
CATSRDRASDTQYF
>.|TRBD1|TRBV18|TRBJ1-1
TGTGCCAGCTCAGAGGGGGCAAAGAGTGAAGCTTTCTTT
CASSEGAKSEAFF
>.|.|TRBV6-2/TRBV6-3|TRBJ2-3
TGTGCCAGCAGCCCCCAGCGAATCAGCGATACGCAGTATTTT
CASSPQRISDTQYF
>.|TRBD2|TRBV6-1|TRBJ2-7
TGTGCCAGCAGTGAAGGACTAGCGGGAGGGCAGTGGTACTTC
CASSEGLAGGQWYF
>.|.|TRBV9|TRBJ2-5
TGTGCCAGCAGCCTGTACCTAGCTCCTGAGGAGACCCAGTACTTC
CASSLYLAPEETQYF
>.|.|TRBV6-2/TRBV6-3|TRBJ1-1
TGTGCCAGCAGTTACTCGTTTGGCAGGGGCGCTGAAGCTTTCTTT
CASSYSFGRGAEAFF
>.|TRBD1|TRBV12-3/TRBV12-4|TRBJ1-1
TGTGCCAGCAGTCAGGGGGGGAACACTGAAGCTTTCTTT
CASSQGGNTEAFF
>.|.|TRBV2|TRBJ2-1
TGTGCCAGCACGGGCGGCGGGGGCCCCGGGGATGAGCAGTTCTTC
CASTGGGGPGDEQFF
>once|.|TRBV5-1|TRBJ1-6
TGCGCCAGCAGCTCGTCATTGTGGACCCAGGAGGAAAATTCACCCCTCCACTTT
CASSSSLWTQEENSPLHF
>.|TRBD2|TRBV11-3|TRBJ2-3
TGTGCCAGCAGCCTGGAGCGGGGGGGCACAGATACGCAGTATTTT
CASSLERGGTDTQYF
>.|.|TRBV11-2|TRBJ2-1
TGTGCCAGCAGCGCTACTAGGAGCTCCTACAATGAGCAGTTCTTC
CASSATRSSYNEQFF
>few|.|TRBV7-2|TRBJ2-1
TGTGCCAGCAGCCTAGGGGGGGGCGCCTACAATGAGCAGTTCTTC
CASSLGGGAYNEQFF
>medium-sized|TRBD2|TRBV19|TRBJ2-7
TGTGCCAGTAGTTTGACTGGACTAGCGGGGACCTTCTACGAGCAGTACTTC
CASSLTGLAGTFYEQYF
>.|TRBD2|TRBV29-1|TRBJ2-7
TGCAGCGTTAGCGGGAGGGCCTACGAGCAGTACTTC
CSVSGRAYEQYF
>.|.|TRBV15|TRBJ1-2
TGTGCCACCAGCATCCCCGGTGGGGCAATCTATGGCTACACCTTC
CATSIPGGAIYGYTF
>.|TRBD2|TRBV5-5|TRBJ2-1
TGTGCCAGCAGCTCCTCTGAGCGGGGCTTTTACAATGAGCAGTTCTTC
CASSSSERGFYNEQFF
>.|TRBD2|TRBV28|TRBJ2-3
TGTGCCAGTAATCTAGCGGGCAGCACAGATACGCAGTATTTT
CASNLAGSTDTQYF
>.|TRBD2|TRBV7-3|TRBJ2-5
TGTGCCAGCAGCCCACCCGGGACTAGCGGTCCCCTGAAGGAGACCCAGTACTTC
CASSPPGTSGPLKETQYF
>.|.|TRBV4-3|TRBJ1-6
TGCGCCAGCAGCCAAGCACCTAGTTATAATTCACCCCTCCACTTT
CASSQAPSYNSPLHF
>.|TRBD1|TRBV2|TRBJ2-5
TGTGCCAGCAGAGTGGGTGGGACAGGGGAGACCCAGTACTTC
CASRVGGTGETQYF
>.|TRBD1|TRBV19|TRBJ2-5
TGTGCCAGTAGTAGGAGACAGGGAGTTATGTGGGAGACCCAGTACTTC
CASSRRQGVMWETQYF
>.|.|TRBV12-3/TRBV12-4|TRBJ2-1
TGTGCCAGCAGTCGAGGCCAGAATGAGCAGTTCTTC
CASSRGQNEQFF
>.|.|TRBV19|TRBJ1-1
TGTGCCAGTAGTATTCTCCCGGGGAGGGACACTGAAGCTTTCTTT
CASSILPGRDTEAFF